These T cell receptor beta chains were read from a single sample in a study of cytomegalovirus exposure and HLA in healthy donors. Profiling relied on immunoSEQ multiplex PCR, and the TCRdb table lists in-frame clones only, not all of them. This table holds about 150,000 clones, 70% to 80% found once. Input material: PBMCs. Receptors were obtained from a man in his forties in good health and CMV-seronegative. The CDR3 runs from the conserved cysteine through the conserved F or W.

v_call | cdr3_aa
TRBV9 | CASSVGAGHTGELFF
TRBV18 | CASSGTSGESQYF
TRBV19 | CASTGTGRLRAEKLFF
TRBV6-1 | CASSEASGVGEKLFF
TRBV5-6 | CASSLYGELFF
TRBV7-2 | CASSSQGNTEAFF
TRBV19 | CASIRTVNTEAFF
TRBV9 | CASSVGGIGYNEQFF
TRBV27 | CASSFTVAGGYTF
TRBV2 | CASSMGQGPDEQYF
TRBV6-1 | CALAGRTDTQYF
TRBV14 | CASGTARGANGLTF
TRBV2 | CASSGLAGVGNEQFF
TRBV7-9 | CASSPGQGVDTEAFF
TRBV7-3 | CASSLGLAGEETQYF
TRBV7-3 | CASSFSTGGMNEQFF
TRBV15 | CATSRDGGQLSYEQYF
TRBV5-8 | CASSIGTAYSNQPQHF
TRBV25-1 | CASSVGQVQGETQYF
TRBV2 | CANPSGGSSYNEQFF
TRBV4-1 | CASSQSRTVLSGNTIYF
TRBV18 | CASSPVAGGTGELFF
TRBV28 | CASSSWTSGGVETQYF
TRBV11-3 | CASSTHYRDRGNTGELFF
TRBV7-2 | CASSDAGTSTRKLFF
TRBV9 | CASTRDTPRGANGLTF
TRBV6-5 | CASRISGDPVNEQFF
TRBV7-2 | CASSPRTGGANTGELFF
TRBV5-1 | CASSPGDRGRGHNEQFF
TRBV2 | CASSGGGVSSYEQYF
TRBV2 | CASSRQGAVNTGELFF
TRBV27 | CASSRGTYTGELFF
TRBV30 | CAWSVGGADYEQYF
TRBV20-1 | CSARGEDTQYF
TRBV27 | CASSTPGQGTYEQFF
TRBV30 | CAWSVSYEQYF
TRBV30 | CAWSVRGNTEAFF
TRBV14 | CASSRGLQETQYF
TRBV27 | CVSRRQVLIGLAGDNEQFF
TRBV10-3 | CAISEGPQETQYF
TRBV27 | CASSLRGTGAFNTEAFF
TRBV4-2 | CASSHQTLGGAVIYGYTF
TRBV7-3 | CASSLGTSPTGELFF
TRBV19 | CASSIVEAQPQHF
TRBV7-3 | CASSLSGGASYNEQFF
TRBV6-1 | CASGQYNQPQHF
TRBV4-1 | CASSERLAGGGTDTQYF
TRBV6-1 | CASSEAYYTEAFF
TRBV7-2 | CASSFGASGSQETQYF
TRBV6-1 | CASSWAGTDTQYF
TRBV5-4 | CASSFGRVADTQYF